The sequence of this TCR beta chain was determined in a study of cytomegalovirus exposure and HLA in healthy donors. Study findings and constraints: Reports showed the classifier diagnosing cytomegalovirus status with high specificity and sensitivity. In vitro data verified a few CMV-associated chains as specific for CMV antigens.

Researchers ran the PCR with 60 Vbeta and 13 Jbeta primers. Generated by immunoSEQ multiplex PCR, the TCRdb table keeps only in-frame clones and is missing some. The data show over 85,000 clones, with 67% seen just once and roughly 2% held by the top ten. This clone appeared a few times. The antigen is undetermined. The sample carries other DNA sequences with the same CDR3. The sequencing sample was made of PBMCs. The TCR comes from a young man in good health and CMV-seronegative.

The CDR3 region is CASRTSGGYEQYF. As DNA, the CDR3 is TGTGCCAGCCGGACTAGCGGGGGATACGAGCAGTACTTC. The V call is TRBV6-1, the J call TRBJ2-7; 13 bases fit TRBD2. V trimming: 8 bases; J trimming: 4 bases; junction bases outside the gene matches: 2. This CDR3 is 13 amino acids long. Germline values: CDR1 MNHNS, CDR2 SASEGT.